Below, one T cell receptor (beta chain) is given with its context. No antigen is known for it. Every patient had mismatch repair deficiency by PCR or immunohistochemistry. The TCR-sequenced patients were a few responders to pembrolizumab. This entry is derived from a study of PD-1 blockade in mismatch repair-deficient tumors. About the study: Patients had more than ten mismatch repair-deficient cancer types, all previously treated and progressing.

The study's findings and limits: Tumor-resident clones, often absent from pretreatment blood, expanded after pembrolizumab and then contracted.

Sequenced by immunoSEQ multiplex PCR; TCRdb stores in-frame clones only, minus some. The data contain roughly 16,000 clones, roughly 84% of them seen just once; the ten biggest clones take up around 17%. The receptor was isolated from an adult with mismatch repair-deficient cancer. The sample consisted of PBMCs, taken before pembrolizumab treatment.

CDR3 nucleotides: TGTGCCAGCAGTTACAAGGCGGGGTTTATCTCCTACGAGCAGTACTTC. It encodes CASSYKAGFISYEQYF. The chain has TRBV6-5 and TRBJ2-7; a weak D match, TRBD2 (6 bases). Trimming cost V 2 bases and J 0 bases, with 14 bases left between them. The CDR3 is 16 residues long. CDR1 and CDR2 from the germline V gene are MNHEY and SVGAGI.